This paragraph reports one TCR beta chain. The data derive from a study of T-cell memory formation after mild COVID-19. On the study more broadly: There were largely donor-specific TCR clusters.

Germline CDR1 SGHRS, CDR2 YFSETQ. CDR3 length: 16 amino acids. V lost 4 bases and J 5 bases, leaving 20 bases between the germline ends. TCRdb ran MiXCR on the 5' RACE reads and lists one entry per CDR3 protein. The sample contains a few hundred thousand distinct CDR3 sequences, 15% to 20% of which appear only once. The material sequenced was PBMCs or a T cell subset sorted from them (not recorded which). The V call is TRBV5-1, the J call TRBJ2-3; possible D gene TRBD1, 5 bases. The receptor was derived from a man between 18 and 35 years old who had mild COVID-19 (a few samples of this study predate the infection). Cell type and time point are not known. The CDR3 sequence is CASSPEGRQGVDTQYF. DNA of the CDR3: TGCGCCAGCAGCCCGGAAGGGCGGCAGGGTGTAGATACGCAGTATTTT.